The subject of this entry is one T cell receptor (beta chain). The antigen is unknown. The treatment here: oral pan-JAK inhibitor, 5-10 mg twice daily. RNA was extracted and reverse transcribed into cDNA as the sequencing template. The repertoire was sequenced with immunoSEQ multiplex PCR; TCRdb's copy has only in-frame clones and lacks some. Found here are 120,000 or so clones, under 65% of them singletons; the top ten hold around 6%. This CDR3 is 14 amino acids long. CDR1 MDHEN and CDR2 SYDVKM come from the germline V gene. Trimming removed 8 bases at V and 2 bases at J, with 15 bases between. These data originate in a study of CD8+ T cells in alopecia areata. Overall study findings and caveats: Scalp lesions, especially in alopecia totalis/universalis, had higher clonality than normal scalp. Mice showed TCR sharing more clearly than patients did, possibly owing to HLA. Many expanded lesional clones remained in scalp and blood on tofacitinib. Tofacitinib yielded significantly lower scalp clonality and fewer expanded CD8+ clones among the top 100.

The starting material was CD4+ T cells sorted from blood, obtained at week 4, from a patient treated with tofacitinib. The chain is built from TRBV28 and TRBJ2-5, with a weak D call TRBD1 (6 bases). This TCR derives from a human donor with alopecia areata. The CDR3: CASCRQALQETQYF. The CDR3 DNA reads TGTGCCAGCTGTAGACAGGCCTTACAAGAGACCCAGTACTTC.